The 17 T cell receptor beta chains below were found in one sample sequenced in a study of yellow fever vaccine responses in identical twins. In TCRdb, the RT-PCR reads were re-called with MiXCR into one record per CDR3 protein. The sample records around 20,000 distinct CDR3 sequences, less than 75% being singletons. Here the sequenced sample was T cells from blood (PBMCs), unsorted or a sorted subset (not recorded which), taken before or after yellow fever vaccination (not recorded which). The receptor set was obtained from a woman aged 18-35 years who received the yellow fever vaccine.

This clonotype was seen just once. The genes are TRBV3-1 and TRBJ1-2; D is ambiguous. The germline V and J ends were trimmed by 1 base and 0 bases, with 9 bases remaining between them. This CDR3 has 15 amino acids. Per the germline V gene, CDR1 is LGHDT and CDR2 is YNNKEL (reference sequence). For the CDR3, the DNA is TGTGCCAGCAGCCAAGGTGAAGCGGCTAACTATGGCTACACCTTC. Protein product: CASSQGEAANYGYTF.

The chain uses TRBV19 and TRBJ2-2, with 9 bases identical to TRBD2. The CDR3 is made up of 13 amino acids. V trimming: 5 bases; J trimming: 6 bases; junction bases outside the gene matches: 1. Looked up from germline, CDR1 is LNHDA and CDR2 is SQIVND (reference sequence). CDR3 DNA: TGTGCCAGTAGTGGGACTAGCCCCGGGGAGCTGTTTTTT. Encoded protein: CASSGTSPGELFF.

V gene TRBV18 combines with J gene TRBJ2-3; TRBD1 agrees at 10 bases. V lost 6 bases to trimming and J lost 3 bases; unmatched junction nucleotides: 12. The CDR3 spans 17 residues. Germline assignment: CDR1 KGHSH and CDR2 LQKENI. The CDR3 sequence is CASSTIGQGEETDTQYF. In DNA, the CDR3 is TGTGCCAGCTCGACAATTGGACAGGGGGAGGAGACAGATACGCAGTATTTT.

The table lists this clonotype with a few counts. The rearrangement uses TRBV4-3 and TRBJ2-1; TRBD2 aligns across 8 bases. V lost 0 bases and J lost 2; bases outside the gene matches: 3. Germline V lookup: CDR1 LGHNA, CDR2 YSLEER. This CDR3 region has 16 residues. CDR3 amino acids: CASSQERGGAYNEQFF. In nucleotides, the CDR3 is TGCGCCAGCAGCCAAGAACGGGGGGGCGCCTACAATGAGCAGTTCTTC.

V and J are TRBV12-5 and TRBJ2-7, with TRBD1 matching 8 bases. This CDR3 contains 14 residues. V gave up 7 bases and J gave up 2 bases; unmatched junction bases: 7. The germline V gene encodes CDR1 LGHNT and CDR2 FRNRAP. This CDR3 reads CASATRTGPYEQYF. The CDR3 DNA follows: TGTGCTAGTGCCACACGGACAGGGCCCTACGAGCAGTACTTC.

With regard to this clonotype: As the CDR3 is not closed by the conserved phenylalanine or tryptophan, this likely results from a read error. J is TRBJ1-1 and V is TRBV29-1; no firm D call. CDR1 and CDR2 from the germline V gene are SQVTM and ANQGSEA. Trimming took 6 bases from V and 4 from J, leaving 12 bases between them. The CDR3 consists of 12 residues. CDR3 sequence (DNA): TGCAGCGTAAAGGTAGTGGGCACTGAAGCTTTCCTT. Translated: CSVKVVGTEAFL.

V usage is TRBV3-1 and J usage is TRBJ1-4; D is unclear. Per germline, CDR1 LGHDT and CDR2 YNNKEL (reference sequence). Trimming removed 1 base from V and 5 bases from J, with 11 bases in between. CDR3 length: 15 residues. This CDR3 reads CASSQGSRLNEKLFF. In nucleotides, the CDR3 is TGTGCCAGCAGCCAAGGGAGCAGATTAAATGAAAAACTGTTTTTT.

The rearrangement joins TRBV2 to TRBJ2-3, with unresolved D. The CDR3 is made up of 13 amino acids. Per germline, CDR1 SNHLY and CDR2 FYNNEI. V was pared by 1 base and J by 2 bases, with 4 bases between. Here the CDR3 reads CASSEGHTDTQYF. CDR3 nucleotide sequence: TGTGCCAGCAGTGAAGGGCACACAGATACGCAGTATTTT.

V gene TRBV7-8 combines with J gene TRBJ2-7; a weak D match, TRBD1 (5 bases). CDR1 SGHVS and CDR2 FQNEAQ come from the germline V gene. The CDR3 spans 13 residues. Trimming took 5 bases from V and 4 from J, leaving 12 bases between them. The chain's CDR3 is CASSQQAIYEQYV. CDR3 nucleotides: TGTGCCAGCAGCCAACAGGCGATTTACGAGCAGTACGTC.

This clonotype was seen a handful of times. The J gene is TRBJ2-1, the V gene TRBV11-1; D unclear. Looked up from germline, CDR1 is SGHAT and CDR2 is FQDESV (reference sequence). V was cut by 5 bases and J by 3 bases, with 14 bases left in between. The CDR3 runs 15 residues. CDR3 sequence (DNA): TGTGCCAGCAGCCCTCGAGACTCAGTCTACAATGAGCAGTTCTTC. Amino acid sequence: CASSPRDSVYNEQFF.

In DNA form, the CDR3 reads TGTGCCAGCAGCTTAGGCGCGGCTAGCGGGAGGGAGACCCAGTACTTC. Its translation: CASSLGAASGRETQYF. The J gene is TRBJ2-5, the V gene TRBV7-6, with TRBD2 matching over 11 bases. J gave up 5 bases and V 1 base, and 6 bases lay outside the gene matches. This CDR3 region has 16 residues. Germline V gene sequence: CDR1 SGHVS, CDR2 FNYEAQ.

The V gene is TRBV7-6, the J gene TRBJ2-5, with D uncertain. The CDR3 totals 13 residues. Germline CDR1 SGHVS, CDR2 FNYEAQ. V lost 1 base, J lost 5 bases, and 8 bases lay in between. The CDR3 here is CASSLDLLETQYF. In DNA, the CDR3 is TGTGCCAGCAGCTTAGATCTTTTGGAGACCCAGTACTTC.

This clonotype has a single count. The genes are TRBV12-3 or TRBV12-4 and TRBJ1-1, with D unresolved. V dropped 2 bases and J dropped 1 base, with 5 bases sitting between them. The CDR3 loop spans 13 amino acids. CDR3 amino acids: CASSLSGNTEAFF. The CDR3 bases are TGTGCCAGCAGTTTATCGGGGAACACTGAAGCTTTCTTT.

This clonotype appeared once. The CDR3 region is CASRLAGGNTGELFF. The CDR3 DNA reads as TGTGCCAGCAGACTAGCGGGGGGTAACACCGGGGAGCTGTTTTTT. The chain is built from TRBV12-3 or TRBV12-4 and TRBJ2-2; TRBD2 matches 12 bases. The CDR3 covers 15 residues. Germline trimming cut 6 bases from V and 2 bases from J; bases unmatched to any gene: 1.

The rearrangement uses TRBV7-6 and TRBJ2-3, with 9 bases lining up with TRBD1. Germline V CDR1 and CDR2: SGHVS, FNYEAQ. The CDR3 contains 16 residues. Unmatched junction bases numbered 7, after V lost 0 bases and J lost 6 bases. The CDR3 loop is CASSLAGQGIADTQYF. The CDR3 region has the DNA TGTGCCAGCAGCTTAGCGGGACAGGGAATAGCTGATACGCAGTATTTT.

The J gene is TRBJ1-4, the V gene TRBV5-6; D unresolved. The CDR3 spans 16 residues. CDR1 is SGHDT and CDR2 is YYEEEE in the germline V gene. Between the trimmed V and J ends, which lost 4 bases and 7 bases, there was a span of 20 bases. The CDR3 region is CASSPKVAPVSEKLFF. CDR3 DNA: TGTGCCAGCAGCCCCAAGGTCGCCCCCGTGAGTGAAAAACTGTTTTTT.

V and J are TRBV3-1 and TRBJ1-6; TRBD1 is a possible D gene (5 bases). V lost 5 bases, J lost 13 bases, and 21 bases lay in between. The CDR3 totals 15 residues. CDR1 and CDR2 from the germline V gene are LGHDT and YNNKEL (reference sequence). The CDR3 here is CASSNRDLKSSPLHF. The CDR3 nucleotides are TGTGCCAGCAGCAACCGGGACCTCAAGAGTTCTCCCCTCCACTTT.